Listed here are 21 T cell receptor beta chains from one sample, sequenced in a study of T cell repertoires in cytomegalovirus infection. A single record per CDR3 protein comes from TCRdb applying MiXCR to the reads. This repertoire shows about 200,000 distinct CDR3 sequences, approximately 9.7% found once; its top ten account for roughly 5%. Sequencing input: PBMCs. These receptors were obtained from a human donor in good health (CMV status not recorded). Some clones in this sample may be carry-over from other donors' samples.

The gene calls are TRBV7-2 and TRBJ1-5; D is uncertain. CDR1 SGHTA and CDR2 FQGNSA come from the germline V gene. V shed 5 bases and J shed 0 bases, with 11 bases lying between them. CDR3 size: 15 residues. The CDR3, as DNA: TGTGCCAGCAGCCAGGCAGTGAATAGCAATCAGCCCCAGCATTTT. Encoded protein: CASSQAVNSNQPQHF.

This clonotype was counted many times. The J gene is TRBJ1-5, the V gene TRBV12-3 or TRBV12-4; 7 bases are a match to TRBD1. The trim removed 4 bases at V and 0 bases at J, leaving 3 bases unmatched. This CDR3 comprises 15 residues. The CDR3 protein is CASSSRQGSNQPQHF. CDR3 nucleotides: TGTGCCAGCAGTTCGAGACAGGGTAGCAATCAGCCCCAGCATTTT.

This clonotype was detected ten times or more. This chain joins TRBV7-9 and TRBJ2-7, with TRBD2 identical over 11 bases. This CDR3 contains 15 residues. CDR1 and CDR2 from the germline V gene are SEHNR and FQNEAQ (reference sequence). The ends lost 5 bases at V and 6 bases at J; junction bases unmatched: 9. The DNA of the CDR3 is TGTGCCAGCAGCCCCGGGACTAGCGGAGAGAGCGAGCAGTACTTC. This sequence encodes CASSPGTSGESEQYF.

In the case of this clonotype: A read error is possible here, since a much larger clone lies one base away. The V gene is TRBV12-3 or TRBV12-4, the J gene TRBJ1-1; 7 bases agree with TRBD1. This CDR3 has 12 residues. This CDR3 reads CTSRPTGSKAFF. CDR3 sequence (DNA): TGTACCAGCAGGCCGACAGGGTCTAAAGCTTTCTTT.

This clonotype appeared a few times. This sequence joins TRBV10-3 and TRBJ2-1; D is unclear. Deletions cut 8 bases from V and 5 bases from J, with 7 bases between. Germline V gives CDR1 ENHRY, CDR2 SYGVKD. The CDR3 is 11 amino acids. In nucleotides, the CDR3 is TGTGCCATCCAAAAGCACAATGAGCAGTTCTTC. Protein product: CAIQKHNEQFF.

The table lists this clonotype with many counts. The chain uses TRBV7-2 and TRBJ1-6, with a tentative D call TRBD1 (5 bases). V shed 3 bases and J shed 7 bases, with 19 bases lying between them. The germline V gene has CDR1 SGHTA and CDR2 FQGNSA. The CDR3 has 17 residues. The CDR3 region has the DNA TGTGCCAGCAGCTTTACCCGCACCGGGACGGAGAATTCACCCCTCCACTTT. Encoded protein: CASSFTRTGTENSPLHF.

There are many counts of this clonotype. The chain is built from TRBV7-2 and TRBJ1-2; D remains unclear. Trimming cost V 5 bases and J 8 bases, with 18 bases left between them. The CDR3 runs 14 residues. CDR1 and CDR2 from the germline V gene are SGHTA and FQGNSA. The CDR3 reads CASSPPPAVGGYTF. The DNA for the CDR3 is TGTGCCAGCAGCCCTCCCCCGGCCGTGGGGGGCTACACCTTC.

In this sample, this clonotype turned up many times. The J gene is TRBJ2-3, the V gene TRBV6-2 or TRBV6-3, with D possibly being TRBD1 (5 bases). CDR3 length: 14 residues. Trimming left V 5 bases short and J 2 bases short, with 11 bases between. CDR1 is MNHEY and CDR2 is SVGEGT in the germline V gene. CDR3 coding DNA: TGTGCCAGCAGTCCCAGGGATGTCACAGATACGCAGTATTTT. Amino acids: CASSPRDVTDTQYF.

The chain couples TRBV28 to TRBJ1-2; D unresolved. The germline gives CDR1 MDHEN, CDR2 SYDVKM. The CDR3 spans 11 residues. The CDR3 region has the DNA TGTAAAGCAACCGGCGGAGGAGGCTACACCTTC. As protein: CKATGGGGYTF.

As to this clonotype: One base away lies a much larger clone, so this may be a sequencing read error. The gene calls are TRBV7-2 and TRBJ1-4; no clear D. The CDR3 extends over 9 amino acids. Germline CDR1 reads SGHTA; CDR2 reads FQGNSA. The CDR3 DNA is TGTGCCAGCAATGAAAAACTGTATTTT. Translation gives CASNEKLYF. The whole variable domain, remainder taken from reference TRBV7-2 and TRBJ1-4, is GAGVSQSPSNKVTEKGKDVELRCDPISGHTALYWYRQSLGQGLEFLIYFQGNSAPDKSGLPSDRFSAERTGGSVSTLTIQRTQQEDSAVYLCASNEKLYFGSGTQLSVL.

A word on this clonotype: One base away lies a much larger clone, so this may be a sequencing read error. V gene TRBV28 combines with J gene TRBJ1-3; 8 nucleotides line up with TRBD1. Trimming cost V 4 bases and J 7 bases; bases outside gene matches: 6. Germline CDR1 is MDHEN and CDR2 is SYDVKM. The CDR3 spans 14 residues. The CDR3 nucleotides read TGTGCCAGCAGTTATTCGGGACAGGTGAACACCATATATTTT. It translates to CASSYSGQVNTIYF.

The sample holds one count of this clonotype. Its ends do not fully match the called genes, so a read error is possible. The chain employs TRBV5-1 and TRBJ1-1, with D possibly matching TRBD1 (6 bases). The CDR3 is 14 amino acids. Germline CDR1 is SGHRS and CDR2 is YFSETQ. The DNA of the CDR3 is TGCGCCAGCAGCTTACAGGGTGCGGACACTGATGCTTTCTTT. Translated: CASSLQGADTDAFF.

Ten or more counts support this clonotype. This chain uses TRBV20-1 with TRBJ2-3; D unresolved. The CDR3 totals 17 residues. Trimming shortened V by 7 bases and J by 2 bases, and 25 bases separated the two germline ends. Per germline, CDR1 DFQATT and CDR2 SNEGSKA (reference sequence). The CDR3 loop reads CSVSPEGTRHTTDTQYF. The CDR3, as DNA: TGCAGTGTTAGCCCGGAAGGTACCCGACACACCACAGATACGCAGTATTTT.

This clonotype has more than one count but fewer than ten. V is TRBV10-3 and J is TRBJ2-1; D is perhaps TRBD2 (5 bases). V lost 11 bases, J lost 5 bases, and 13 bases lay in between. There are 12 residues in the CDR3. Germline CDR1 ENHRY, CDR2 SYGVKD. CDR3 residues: CAVAIRDNEQFF. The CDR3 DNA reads TGTGCCGTAGCGATACGGGACAATGAGCAGTTCTTC.

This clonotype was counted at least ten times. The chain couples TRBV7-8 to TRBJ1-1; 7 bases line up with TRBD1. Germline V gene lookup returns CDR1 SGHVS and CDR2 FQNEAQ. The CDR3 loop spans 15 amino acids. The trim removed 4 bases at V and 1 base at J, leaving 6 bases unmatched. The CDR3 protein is CASSSGGTANTEAFF. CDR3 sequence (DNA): TGTGCCAGCAGCTCCGGGGGGACAGCGAACACTGAAGCTTTCTTT.

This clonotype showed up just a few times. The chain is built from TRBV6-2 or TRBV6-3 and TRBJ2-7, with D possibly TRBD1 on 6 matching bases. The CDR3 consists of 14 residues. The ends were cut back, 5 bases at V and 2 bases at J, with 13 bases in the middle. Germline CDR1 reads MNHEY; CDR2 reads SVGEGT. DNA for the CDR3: TGTGCCAGCAGTCCTCCGGGACACCCCTACGAGCAGTACTTC. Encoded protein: CASSPPGHPYEQYF.

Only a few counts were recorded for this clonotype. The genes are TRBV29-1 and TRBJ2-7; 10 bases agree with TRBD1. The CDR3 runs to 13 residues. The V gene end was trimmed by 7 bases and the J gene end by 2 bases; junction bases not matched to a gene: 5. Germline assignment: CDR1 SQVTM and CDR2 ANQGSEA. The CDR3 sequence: CSAQGQGTYEQYF. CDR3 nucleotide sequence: TGCAGCGCCCAGGGACAGGGGACCTACGAGCAGTACTTC.

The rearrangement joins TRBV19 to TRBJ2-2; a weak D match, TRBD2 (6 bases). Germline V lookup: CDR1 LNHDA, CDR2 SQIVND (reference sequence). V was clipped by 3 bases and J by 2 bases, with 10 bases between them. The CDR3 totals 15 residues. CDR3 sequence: CASSMWDFNTGELFF. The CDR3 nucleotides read TGTGCCAGTAGTATGTGGGACTTTAACACCGGGGAGCTGTTTTTT.

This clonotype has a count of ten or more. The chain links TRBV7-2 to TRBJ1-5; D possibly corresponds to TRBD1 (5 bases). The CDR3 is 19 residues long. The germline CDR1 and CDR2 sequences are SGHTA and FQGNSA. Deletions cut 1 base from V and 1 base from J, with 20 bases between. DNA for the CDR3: TGTGCCAGCAGCTTAGGAGTTCTCGGGGGGAGAGGGAGCAATCAGCCCCAGCATTTT. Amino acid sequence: CASSLGVLGGRGSNQPQHF.

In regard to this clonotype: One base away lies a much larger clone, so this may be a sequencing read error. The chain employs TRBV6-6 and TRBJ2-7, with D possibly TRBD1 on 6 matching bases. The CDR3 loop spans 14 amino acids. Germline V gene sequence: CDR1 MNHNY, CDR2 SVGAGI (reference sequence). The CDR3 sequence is CASMKFQGTYVQYF. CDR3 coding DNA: TGTGCCAGCATGAAGTTCCAGGGGACCTACGTGCAGTACTTC.

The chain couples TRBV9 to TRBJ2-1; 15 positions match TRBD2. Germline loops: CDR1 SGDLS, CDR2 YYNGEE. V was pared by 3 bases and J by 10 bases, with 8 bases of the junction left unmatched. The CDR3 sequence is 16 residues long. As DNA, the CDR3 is TGTGCCAGCAGCGGGACTAGCGGGGGGGACCCGAGGGAGCAGTTCTTC. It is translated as CASSGTSGGDPREQFF.